A selection of T cell receptor beta chains follows, all from one sample in a study of blood T cell repertoires in COVID-19. The table came from immunoSEQ multiplex PCR; TCRdb's copy has only in-frame clones and leaves some out. The sample shows some 270,000 clones, roughly four fifths of them seen only once. The sequenced material came from peripheral blood. These receptors all come from a person aged 70 to 85 with COVID-19, enrolled during active disease. The CDR3 runs from the conserved cysteine through the conserved F or W. The D gene is left open where the match is weak. Not every row has a clone size; where given, it reads once, few, many or a size class.

d_call,v_call,j_call,clone_size,cdr3_aa,cdr3_nt
-,TRBV30,TRBJ2-7,-,CAWSALDYEQYF,TGTGCCTGGAGTGCCCTAGATTACGAGCAGTACTTC
TRBD1,TRBV27,TRBJ1-5,-,CASSVGTGGNSQHF,TGTGCCAGCAGTGTAGGGACAGGGGGCAACTCCCAGCATTTT
-,TRBV3-1/TRBV3-2,TRBJ2-1,-,CASSQGMSGLGSYNEQFF,TGTGCCAGCAGCCAAGGGATGTCCGGACTTGGCTCCTACAATGAGCAGTTCTTC
-,TRBV20-1,TRBJ2-4,-,CSASPLGASKNIQYF,TGCAGTGCTAGTCCTCTAGGGGCGTCCAAAAACATTCAGTACTTC
-,TRBV18,TRBJ2-1,once,CASSPKTTSDYNEQFF,TGTGCCAGCTCACCGAAAACCACAAGTGATTACAATGAGCAGTTCTTC
-,TRBV10-1,TRBJ1-3,few,CATPPPGSGNTIYF,TGCGCCACTCCACCCCCCGGCTCTGGAAACACCATATATTTT
TRBD1,TRBV19,TRBJ1-1,once,CASSIPGGIEAFF,TGTGCCAGTAGTATACCAGGGGGTATTGAAGCTTTCTTT
TRBD1,TRBV28,TRBJ1-4,-,CASSEGQGQNEKLFF,TGTGCCAGCAGCGAAGGACAGGGACAAAATGAAAAACTGTTTTTT
-,TRBV28,TRBJ2-1,-,CASSLTGGYNEQFF,TGTGCCAGCAGTTTGACCGGGGGCTACAATGAGCAGTTCTTC
-,TRBV30,TRBJ1-5,once,CAWSVIGMGQPQHF,TGTGCCTGGAGTGTAATCGGGATGGGGCAGCCCCAGCATTTT
TRBD2,TRBV28,TRBJ2-3,once,CASSSPAGTTKSWGTDTQYF,TGTGCCAGCAGTTCCCCGGCCGGGACTACAAAATCATGGGGCACAGATACGCAGTATTTT
TRBD1,TRBV9,TRBJ2-7,-,CASSVGAGTGAYEQYF,TGTGCCAGCAGCGTAGGGGCCGGGACAGGGGCCTACGAGCAGTACTTC
-,TRBV30,TRBJ2-3,-,CAWRRVGADTQYF,TGTGCCTGGAGGAGGGTGGGAGCGGATACGCAGTATTTT
TRBD2,TRBV7-2,TRBJ2-1,-,CASSIVGGSSYNEQFF,TGTGCCAGCAGCATTGTCGGCGGGAGCTCCTACAATGAGCAGTTCTTC
-,TRBV19,TRBJ1-2,-,CASGRNYGYTF,TGTGCCAGTGGGAGAAACTATGGCTACACCTTC
TRBD2,TRBV19,TRBJ2-4,-,CASSIVAGRVLAKNIQYF,TGTGCCAGTAGTATTGTGGCAGGGAGGGTACTAGCCAAAAACATTCAGTACTTC
-,TRBV25-1,TRBJ1-4,-,CASSGRARGEKLFF,TGTGCCAGCAGTGGCAGGGCGCGGGGGGAAAAACTGTTTTTT
-,TRBV6-5,TRBJ1-4,-,CATRRGGNEKLFF,TGTGCCACACGTCGGGGGGGTAATGAAAAACTGTTTTTT
TRBD1,TRBV2,TRBJ1-2,-,CASSELGQGNYGYTF,TGTGCCAGCAGTGAACTAGGACAGGGGAACTATGGCTACACCTTC
-,TRBV5-1,TRBJ2-1,-,CASSLEARAGMGYNEQFF,TGCGCCAGCAGCTTGGAAGCGCGGGCCGGTATGGGCTACAATGAGCAGTTCTTC
-,TRBV6-5,TRBJ2-4,-,CASRTGGGNIQYF,TGTGCCAGCAGGACGGGGGGCGGAAACATTCAGTACTTC
TRBD2,TRBV6-2/TRBV6-3,TRBJ2-1,-,CASSTQGLAGHYEQFF,TGTGCCAGCAGTACACAAGGACTAGCGGGGCACTATGAGCAGTTCTTC
-,TRBV6-5,TRBJ2-1,-,CASKQRGYNEQFF,TGTGCCAGCAAACAACGGGGGTACAATGAGCAGTTCTTC
-,TRBV19,TRBJ1-2,-,CASSIAARVNYGYTF,TGTGCCAGTAGTATTGCCGCGCGGGTGAACTATGGCTACACCTTC
-,TRBV6-6,TRBJ2-3,-,CASSPRGSAGGTDTQYF,TGTGCCAGCAGTCCTAGAGGGTCGGCAGGTGGCACAGATACGCAGTATTTT
TRBD1,TRBV19,TRBJ1-1,-,CASRTTGDTEAFF,TGTGCCAGTAGAACGACAGGGGACACTGAAGCTTTCTTT
TRBD2,TRBV5-1,TRBJ2-1,-,CASSQSGRTYNEQFF,TGCGCCAGCAGCCAAAGCGGGAGGACATACAATGAGCAGTTCTTC
TRBD1,TRBV5-8,TRBJ2-7,-,CASSSPTGRFSNPSVYEQYF,TGTGCCAGCAGCTCTCCGACAGGGCGCTTCTCGAACCCCTCGGTCTACGAGCAGTACTTC
-,TRBV27,TRBJ2-7,-,CASSHPPLRGTRFEQYF,TGTGCCAGCAGTCATCCCCCTCTTCGCGGGACCCGGTTTGAGCAGTACTTC
-,TRBV19,TRBJ2-7,once,CASSIGGGEQYF,TGTGCCAGTAGTATAGGAGGAGGCGAGCAGTACTTC
-,TRBV18,TRBJ1-1,-,CASSPPYYAPSFF,TGTGCCAGCTCACCACCCTACTACGCTCCGTCTTTCTTT
-,TRBV5-1,TRBJ2-2,-,CASSGGYLGELFF,TGCGCCAGCAGCGGCGGCTATCTCGGGGAGCTGTTTTTT
-,TRBV7-3,TRBJ1-4,-,CASSLRRDWQKNNEKLFF,TGTGCCAGCAGCCTCCGCCGGGATTGGCAGAAGAACAATGAAAAACTGTTTTTT
-,TRBV10-3,TRBJ1-6,-,CAISESPENSPLHF,TGTGCCATCAGTGAGTCGCCGGAGAATTCACCCCTCCACTTT
-,TRBV11-2,TRBJ2-1,-,CASVLTAGRSDEQFF,TGTGCCAGCGTACTAACCGCGGGGCGCTCAGATGAGCAGTTCTTC
-,TRBV7-2,TRBJ1-5,-,CASSLRVGQREQPQHF,TGTGCCAGCAGCTTACGGGTTGGACAGAGAGAACAGCCCCAGCATTTT
-,TRBV5-1,TRBJ2-7,few,CASSLDPQGANEQYF,TGCGCCAGCAGCTTGGATCCCCAGGGTGCCAACGAGCAGTACTTC
-,TRBV6-2/TRBV6-3,TRBJ1-5,-,CASSYPTRGGGNQPQHF,TGTGCCAGCAGTTATCCCACCAGGGGAGGGGGCAATCAGCCCCAGCATTTT
TRBD2,TRBV6-4,TRBJ2-1,-,CASSDGASGGGEQFF,TGTGCCAGCAGTGACGGTGCTAGCGGGGGAGGGGAGCAGTTCTTC
TRBD2,TRBV20-1,TRBJ2-3,-,CSASGLAGTKDTQYF,TGCAGTGCTAGTGGCCTAGCGGGTACCAAAGATACGCAGTATTTT
TRBD1,TRBV2,TRBJ1-5,once,CASSGQGLYQPQHF,TGTGCCAGCAGTGGACAGGGTCTTTATCAGCCCCAGCATTTT
TRBD1,TRBV3-1/TRBV3-2,TRBJ1-2,-,CASRNTGGGYGYTF,TGTGCCAGCAGAAATACAGGGGGCGGGTATGGCTACACCTTC
-,TRBV11-2,TRBJ2-2,-,CASSLNRDTGELFF,TGTGCCAGCAGCTTAAATCGGGACACCGGGGAGCTGTTTTTT
-,TRBV7-2,TRBJ2-1,-,CASSLDGGSYNEQFF,TGTGCCAGCAGCTTAGATGGGGGGTCCTACAATGAGCAGTTCTTC